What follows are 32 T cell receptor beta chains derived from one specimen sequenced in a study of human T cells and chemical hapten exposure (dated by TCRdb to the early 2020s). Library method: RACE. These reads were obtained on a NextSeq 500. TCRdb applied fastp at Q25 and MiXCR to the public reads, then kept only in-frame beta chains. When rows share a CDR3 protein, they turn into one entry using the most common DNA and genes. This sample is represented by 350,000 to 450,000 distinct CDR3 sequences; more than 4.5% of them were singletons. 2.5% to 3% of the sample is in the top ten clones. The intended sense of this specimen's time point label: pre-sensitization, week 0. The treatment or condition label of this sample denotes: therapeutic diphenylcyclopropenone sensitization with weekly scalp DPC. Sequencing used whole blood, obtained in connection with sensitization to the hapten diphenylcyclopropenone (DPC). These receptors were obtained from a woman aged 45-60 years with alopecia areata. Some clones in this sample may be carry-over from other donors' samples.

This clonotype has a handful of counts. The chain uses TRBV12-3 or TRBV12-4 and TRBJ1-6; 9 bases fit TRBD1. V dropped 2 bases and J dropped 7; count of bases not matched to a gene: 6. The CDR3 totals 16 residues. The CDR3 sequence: CASSLTPGQGNSPLHF. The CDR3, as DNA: TGTGCCAGCAGTTTAACCCCGGGACAGGGCAATTCACCCCTCCACTTT.

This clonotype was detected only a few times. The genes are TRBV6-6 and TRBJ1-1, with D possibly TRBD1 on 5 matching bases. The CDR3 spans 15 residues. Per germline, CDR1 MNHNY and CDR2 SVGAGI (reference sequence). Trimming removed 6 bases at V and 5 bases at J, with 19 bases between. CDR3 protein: CASSPRQTQRTEAFF. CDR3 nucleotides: TGTGCCAGCAGCCCACGACAGACCCAGAGGACTGAAGCTTTCTTT.

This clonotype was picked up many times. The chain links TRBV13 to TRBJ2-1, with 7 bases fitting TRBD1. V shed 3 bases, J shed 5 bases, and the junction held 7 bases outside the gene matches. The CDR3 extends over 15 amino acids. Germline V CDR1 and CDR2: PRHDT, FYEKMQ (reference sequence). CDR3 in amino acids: CASSLGRGPHNEQFF. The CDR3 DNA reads TGTGCCAGCAGCTTGGGAAGGGGGCCCCACAATGAGCAGTTCTTC.

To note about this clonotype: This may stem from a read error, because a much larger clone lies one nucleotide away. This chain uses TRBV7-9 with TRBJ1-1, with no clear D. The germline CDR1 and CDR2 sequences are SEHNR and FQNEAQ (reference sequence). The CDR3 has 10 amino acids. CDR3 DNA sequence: TGTGCCAGCGGCTTAGTCGGGCATCTCTTT. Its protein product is CASGLVGHLF.

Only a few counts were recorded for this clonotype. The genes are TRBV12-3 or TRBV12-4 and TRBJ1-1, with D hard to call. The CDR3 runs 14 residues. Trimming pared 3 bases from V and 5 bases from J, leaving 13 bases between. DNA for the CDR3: TGTGCCAGCAGTTTTGACCGATTGTGGACTGAAGCTTTCTTT. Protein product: CASSFDRLWTEAFF.

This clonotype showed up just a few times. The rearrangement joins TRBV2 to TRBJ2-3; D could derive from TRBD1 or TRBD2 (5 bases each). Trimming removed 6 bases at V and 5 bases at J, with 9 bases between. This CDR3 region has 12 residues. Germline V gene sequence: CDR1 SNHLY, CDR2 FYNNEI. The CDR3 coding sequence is TGTGCCAGCAGAGGGACCATAGATACGCAGTATTTT. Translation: CASRGTIDTQYF.

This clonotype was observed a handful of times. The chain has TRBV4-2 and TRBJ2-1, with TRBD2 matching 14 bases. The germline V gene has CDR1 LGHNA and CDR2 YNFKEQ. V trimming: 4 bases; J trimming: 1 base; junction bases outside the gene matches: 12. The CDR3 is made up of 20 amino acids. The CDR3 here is CASSRVLGTSGGPSYNEQFF. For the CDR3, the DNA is TGTGCCAGCAGCCGTGTCCTCGGGACTAGCGGGGGCCCATCCTACAATGAGCAGTTCTTC.

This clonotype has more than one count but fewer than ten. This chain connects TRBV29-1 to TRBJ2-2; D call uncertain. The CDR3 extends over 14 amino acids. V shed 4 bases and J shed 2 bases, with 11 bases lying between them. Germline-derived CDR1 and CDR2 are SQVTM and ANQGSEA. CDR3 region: CSVGRAANTGELFF. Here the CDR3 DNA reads TGCAGCGTTGGGCGAGCAGCTAACACCGGGGAGCTGTTTTTT.

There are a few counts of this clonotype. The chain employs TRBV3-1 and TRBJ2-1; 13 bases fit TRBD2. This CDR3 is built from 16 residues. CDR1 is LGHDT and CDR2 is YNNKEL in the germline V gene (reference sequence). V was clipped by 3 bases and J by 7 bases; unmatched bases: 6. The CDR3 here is CASSQGGLAGDNEQFF. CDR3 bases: TGTGCCAGCAGCCAGGGAGGACTAGCGGGGGATAATGAGCAGTTCTTC.

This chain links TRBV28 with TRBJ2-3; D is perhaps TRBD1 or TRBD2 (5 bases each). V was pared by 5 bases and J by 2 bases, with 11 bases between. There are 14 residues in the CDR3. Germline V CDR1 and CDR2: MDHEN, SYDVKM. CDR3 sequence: CASSPLGTTDTQYF. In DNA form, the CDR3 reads TGTGCCAGCAGTCCCCTTGGGACCACAGATACGCAGTATTTT.

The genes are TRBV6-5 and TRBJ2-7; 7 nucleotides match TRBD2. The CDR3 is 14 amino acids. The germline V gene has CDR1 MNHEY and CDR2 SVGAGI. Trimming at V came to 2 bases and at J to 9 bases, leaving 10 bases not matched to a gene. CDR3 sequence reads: CASSYGVGGGRQYF. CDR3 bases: TGTGCCAGCAGTTACGGGGTCGGGGGAGGGAGGCAGTACTTC.

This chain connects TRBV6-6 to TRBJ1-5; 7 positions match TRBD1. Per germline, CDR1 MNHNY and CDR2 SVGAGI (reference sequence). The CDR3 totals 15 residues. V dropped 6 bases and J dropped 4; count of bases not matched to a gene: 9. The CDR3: CASSPVGGPNQPQHF. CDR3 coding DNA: TGTGCCAGCAGCCCGGTAGGGGGCCCGAATCAGCCCCAGCATTTT.

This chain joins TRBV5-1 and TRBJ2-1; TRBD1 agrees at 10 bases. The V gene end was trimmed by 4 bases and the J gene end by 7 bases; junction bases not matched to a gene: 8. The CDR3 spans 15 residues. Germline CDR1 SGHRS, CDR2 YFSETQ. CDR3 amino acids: CASSTGTGEGNEQFF. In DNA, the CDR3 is TGCGCCAGCAGCACCGGGACAGGGGAGGGAAATGAGCAGTTCTTC.

DNA for the CDR3: TGTGCCAGTAGTGATGGACGGTATAGCAATCAGCCCCAGCATTTT. Translated: CASSDGRYSNQPQHF. This sequence joins TRBV19 and TRBJ1-5; D call uncertain. Between the trimmed V and J ends, which lost 5 bases and 0 bases, there was a span of 11 bases. Germline V gene data show CDR1 as LNHDA and CDR2 as SQIVND (reference sequence). This CDR3 comprises 15 residues. Drawing the rest from reference TRBV19 and TRBJ1-5, the complete variable domain is DGGITQSPKYLFRKEGQNVTLSCEQNLNHDAMYWYRQDPGQGLRLIYYSQIVNDFQKGDIAEGYSVSREKKESFPLTVTSAQKNPTAFYLCASSDGRYSNQPQHFGDGTRLSIL.

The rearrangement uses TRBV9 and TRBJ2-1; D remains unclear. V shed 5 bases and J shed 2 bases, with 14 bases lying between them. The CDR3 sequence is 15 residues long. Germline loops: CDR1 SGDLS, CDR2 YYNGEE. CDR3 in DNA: TGTGCCAGCAGTTTCGGGCTAGAGACCTACAATGAGCAGTTCTTC. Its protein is CASSFGLETYNEQFF.

This chain's CDR3 is CASSLQGNRQPQHF. The CDR3 coding sequence is TGTGCCAGTAGCCTACAGGGAAATCGACAGCCCCAGCATTTT. The chain employs TRBV19 and TRBJ1-5; D is possibly TRBD1 (6 bases). Trimming pared 6 bases from V and 7 bases from J, leaving 16 bases between. The germline V gene has CDR1 LNHDA and CDR2 SQIVND (reference sequence). This CDR3 is built from 14 residues.

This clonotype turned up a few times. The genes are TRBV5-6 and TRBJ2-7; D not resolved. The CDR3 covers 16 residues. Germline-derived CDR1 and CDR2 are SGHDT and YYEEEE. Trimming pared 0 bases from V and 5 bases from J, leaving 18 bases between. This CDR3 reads CASSLAVRTRRHEQYF. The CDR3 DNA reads TGTGCCAGCAGCTTGGCTGTGAGGACCCGGCGGCACGAGCAGTACTTC.

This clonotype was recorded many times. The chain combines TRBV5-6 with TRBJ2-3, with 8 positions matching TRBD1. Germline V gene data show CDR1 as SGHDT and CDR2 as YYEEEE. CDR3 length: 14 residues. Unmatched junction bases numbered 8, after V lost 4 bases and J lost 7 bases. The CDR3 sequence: CASSPGQGLHTQYF. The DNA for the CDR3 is TGTGCCAGCAGCCCTGGACAGGGACTTCATACGCAGTATTTT.

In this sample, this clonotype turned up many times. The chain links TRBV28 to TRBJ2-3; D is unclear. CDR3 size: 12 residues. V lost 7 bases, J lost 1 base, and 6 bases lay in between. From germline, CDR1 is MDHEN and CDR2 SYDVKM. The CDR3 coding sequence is TGTGCCAGCAACGTCCGCACAGATACGCAGTATTTT. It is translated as CASNVRTDTQYF.

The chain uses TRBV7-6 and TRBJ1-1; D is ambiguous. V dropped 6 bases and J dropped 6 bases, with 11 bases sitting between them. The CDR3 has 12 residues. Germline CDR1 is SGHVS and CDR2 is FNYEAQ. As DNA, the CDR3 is TGTGCCAGCAGGGGTTCGGAGTCTGAAGCTTTCTTT. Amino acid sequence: CASRGSESEAFF.

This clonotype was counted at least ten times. The CDR3 spells CASSEASGSLYNEQFF. CDR3 bases: TGTGCCAGCAGCGAGGCCAGCGGGAGCTTATACAATGAGCAGTTCTTC. J is TRBJ2-1 and V is TRBV7-2; 8 nucleotides align to TRBD2. The germline CDR1 and CDR2 sequences are SGHTA and FQGNSA. The CDR3 is 16 amino acids. J was trimmed by 4 bases and V by 5 bases; bases with no gene match: 10.

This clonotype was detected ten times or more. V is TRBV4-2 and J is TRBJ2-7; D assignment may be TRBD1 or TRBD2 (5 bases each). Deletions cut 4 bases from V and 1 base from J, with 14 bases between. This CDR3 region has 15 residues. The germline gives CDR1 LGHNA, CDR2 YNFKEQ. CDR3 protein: CASSLGESDSYEQYF. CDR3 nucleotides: TGTGCCAGCAGCCTGGGGGAGTCTGATTCCTACGAGCAGTACTTC.

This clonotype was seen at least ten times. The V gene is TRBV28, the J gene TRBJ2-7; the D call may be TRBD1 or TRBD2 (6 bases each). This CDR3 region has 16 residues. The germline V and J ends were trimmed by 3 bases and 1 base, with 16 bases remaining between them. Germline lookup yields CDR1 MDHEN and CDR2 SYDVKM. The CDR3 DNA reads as TGTGCCAGCAGTTTTGCGCGGGAAGACAGGTCCTACGAGCAGTACTTC. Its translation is CASSFAREDRSYEQYF.

This CDR3 is CASSYGQLINEKLFF. CDR3 coding DNA: TGTGCCAGCAGCTACGGGCAGTTGATCAATGAAAAACTGTTTTTT. The rearrangement links TRBV6-2 or TRBV6-3 to TRBJ1-4, with D unresolved. This CDR3 is 15 amino acids long. Trimming pared 6 bases from V and 5 bases from J, leaving 16 bases between. The germline CDR1 and CDR2 sequences are MNHEY and SVGEGT.

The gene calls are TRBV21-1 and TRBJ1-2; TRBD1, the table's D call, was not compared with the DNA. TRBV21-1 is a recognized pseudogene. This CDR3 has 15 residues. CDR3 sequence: CASSKSTGSDYGYTF. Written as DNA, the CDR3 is TGTGCCAGCAGCAAGAGCACAGGGAGTGACTATGGCTACACCTTC.

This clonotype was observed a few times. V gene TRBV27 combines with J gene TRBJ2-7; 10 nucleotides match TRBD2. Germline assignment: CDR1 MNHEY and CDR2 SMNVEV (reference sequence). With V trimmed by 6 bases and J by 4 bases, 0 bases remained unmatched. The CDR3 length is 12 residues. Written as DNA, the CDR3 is TGTGCCAGCAGAGCGGGAGGGTACGAGCAGTACTTC. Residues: CASRAGGYEQYF.

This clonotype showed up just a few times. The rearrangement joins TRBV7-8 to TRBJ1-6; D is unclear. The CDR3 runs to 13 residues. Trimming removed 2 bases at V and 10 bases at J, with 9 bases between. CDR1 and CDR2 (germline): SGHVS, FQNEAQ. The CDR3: CASSLPGYSPLHF. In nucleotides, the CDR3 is TGTGCCAGCAGCTTACCCGGCTACTCACCCCTCCACTTT. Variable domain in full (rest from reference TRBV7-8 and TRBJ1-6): GAGVSQSPRYKVAKRGQDVALRCDPISGHVSLFWYQQALGQGPEFLTYFQNEAQLDKSGLPSDRFFAERPEGSVSTLKIQRTQQEDSAVYLCASSLPGYSPLHFGNGTRLTVT.

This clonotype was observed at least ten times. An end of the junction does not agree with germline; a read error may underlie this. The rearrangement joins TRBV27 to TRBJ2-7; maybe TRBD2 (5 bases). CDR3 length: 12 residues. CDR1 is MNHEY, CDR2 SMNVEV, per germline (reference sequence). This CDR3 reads CASSTGSYEQYF. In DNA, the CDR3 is TGCGCCAGCAGCACGGGAAGCTACGAGCAGTACTTC.

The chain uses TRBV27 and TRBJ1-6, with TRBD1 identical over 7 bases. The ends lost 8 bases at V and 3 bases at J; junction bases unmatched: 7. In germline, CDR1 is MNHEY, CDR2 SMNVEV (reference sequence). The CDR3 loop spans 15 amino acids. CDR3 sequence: CASSPRGFYNSPLHF. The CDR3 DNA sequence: TGTGCCAGCTCGCCCAGGGGGTTCTATAATTCACCCCTCCACTTT.

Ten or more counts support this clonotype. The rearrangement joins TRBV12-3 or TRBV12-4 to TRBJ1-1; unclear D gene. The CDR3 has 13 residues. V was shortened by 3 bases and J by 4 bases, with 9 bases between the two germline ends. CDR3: CASSFGSGTEAFF. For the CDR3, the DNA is TGTGCCAGCAGTTTCGGCTCTGGCACTGAAGCTTTCTTT.

The DNA of the CDR3 is TGCAGTGCTAGGAGGGGTCTGAACACTGAAGCTTTCTTT. Protein product: CSARRGLNTEAFF. The chain has TRBV20-1 and TRBJ1-1, with D perhaps matching TRBD1 (5 bases). V shed 3 bases and J shed 0 bases, with 8 bases lying between them. The germline gives CDR1 DFQATT, CDR2 SNEGSKA (reference sequence). The CDR3 runs to 13 residues.

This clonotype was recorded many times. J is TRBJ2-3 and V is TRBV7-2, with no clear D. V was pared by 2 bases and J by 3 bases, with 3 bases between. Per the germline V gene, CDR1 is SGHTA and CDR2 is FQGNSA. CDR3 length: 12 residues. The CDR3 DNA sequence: TGTGCCAGCAGCTTAATGACAGATACGCAGTATTTT. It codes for CASSLMTDTQYF.